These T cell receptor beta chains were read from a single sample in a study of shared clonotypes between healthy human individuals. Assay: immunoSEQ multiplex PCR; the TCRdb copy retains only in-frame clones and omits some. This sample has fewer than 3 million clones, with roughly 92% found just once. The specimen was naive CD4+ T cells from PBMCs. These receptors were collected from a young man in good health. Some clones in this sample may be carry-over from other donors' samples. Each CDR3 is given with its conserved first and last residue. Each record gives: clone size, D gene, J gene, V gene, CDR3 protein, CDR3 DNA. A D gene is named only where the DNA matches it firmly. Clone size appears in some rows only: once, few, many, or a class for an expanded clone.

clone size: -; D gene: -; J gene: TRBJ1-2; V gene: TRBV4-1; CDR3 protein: CASSQPTSDRNYGYTF; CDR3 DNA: TGCGCCAGCAGCCAACCCACCTCTGACAGGAACTATGGCTACACCTTC
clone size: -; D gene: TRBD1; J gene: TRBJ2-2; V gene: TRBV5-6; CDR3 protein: CASTIRQGNTGELFF; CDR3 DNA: TGTGCCAGCACCATTAGACAGGGCAACACCGGGGAGCTGTTTTTT
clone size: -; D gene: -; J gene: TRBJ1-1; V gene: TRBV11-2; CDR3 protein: CASRLAGAYEAFF; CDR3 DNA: TGTGCCAGCAGATTGGCGGGGGCCTATGAAGCTTTCTTT
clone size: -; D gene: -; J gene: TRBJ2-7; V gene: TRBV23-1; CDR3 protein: CASSPGDIAYEQYF; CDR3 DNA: TGCGCCAGCAGTCCCGGGGACATAGCCTACGAGCAGTACTTC
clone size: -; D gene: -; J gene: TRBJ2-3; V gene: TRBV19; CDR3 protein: CASSLGRSSTDTQYF; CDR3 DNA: TGTGCCAGTAGTTTGGGCAGATCTAGCACAGATACGCAGTATTTT
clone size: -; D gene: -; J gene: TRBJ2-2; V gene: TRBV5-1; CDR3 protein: CASSAAANTGELFF; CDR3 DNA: TGCGCCAGCAGCGCAGCCGCGAACACCGGGGAGCTGTTTTTT
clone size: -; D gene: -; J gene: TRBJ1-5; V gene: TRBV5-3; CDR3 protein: CARSLWRHHNGQPQHF; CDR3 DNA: TGTGCCAGAAGCTTGTGGAGACACCATAACGGTCAGCCCCAGCATTTT
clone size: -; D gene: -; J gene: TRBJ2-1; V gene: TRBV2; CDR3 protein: CASSEDVGPAPLSYNEQFF; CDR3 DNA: TGTGCCAGCAGTGAAGATGTGGGGCCGGCCCCTCTCTCCTACAATGAGCAGTTCTTC
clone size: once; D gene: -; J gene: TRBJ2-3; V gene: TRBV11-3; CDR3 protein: CASSLGGREPDTQYF; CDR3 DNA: TGTGCCAGCAGCTTAGGGGGCCGAGAGCCAGATACGCAGTATTTT
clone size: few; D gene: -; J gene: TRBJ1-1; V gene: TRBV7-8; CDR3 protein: CASSLARGGEAFF; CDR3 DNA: TGTGCCAGCAGCTTAGCAAGGGGTGGTGAAGCTTTCTTT
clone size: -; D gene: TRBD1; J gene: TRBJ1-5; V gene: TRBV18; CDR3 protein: CASSPDLGTGVNQPQHF; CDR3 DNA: TGTGCCAGCTCCCCTGATTTGGGGACAGGGGTTAATCAGCCCCAGCATTTT
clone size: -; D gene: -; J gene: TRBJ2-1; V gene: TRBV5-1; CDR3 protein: CASSSLPPGNYNEQFF; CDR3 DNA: TGCGCCAGCAGCTCCCTCCCTCCGGGAAACTACAATGAGCAGTTCTTC
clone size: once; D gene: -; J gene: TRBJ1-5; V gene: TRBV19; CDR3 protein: CASSRLQPSNQPQHF; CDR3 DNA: TGTGCCAGTAGTAGACTGCAACCCTCCAATCAGCCCCAGCATTTT
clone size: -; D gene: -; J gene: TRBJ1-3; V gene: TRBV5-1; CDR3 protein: CASSPLDGRGGNTIYF; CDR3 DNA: TGCGCCAGCAGCCCGTTGGACGGACGAGGTGGAAACACCATATATTTT
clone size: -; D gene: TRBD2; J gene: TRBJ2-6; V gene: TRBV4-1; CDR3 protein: CASSQVVWGGSGANVLTF; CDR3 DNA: TGCGCCAGCAGCCAAGTGGTATGGGGGGGCTCTGGGGCCAACGTCCTGACTTTC
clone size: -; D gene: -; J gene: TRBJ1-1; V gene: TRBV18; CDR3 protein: CASSPQRTVGTEAFF; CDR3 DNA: TGTGCCAGCTCACCGCAGCGGACAGTTGGCACTGAAGCTTTCTTT
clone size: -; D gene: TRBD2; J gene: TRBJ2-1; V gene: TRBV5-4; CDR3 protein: CASSPLAGEANEQFF; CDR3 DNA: TGTGCCAGCAGCCCCCTAGCGGGAGAGGCCAATGAGCAGTTCTTC
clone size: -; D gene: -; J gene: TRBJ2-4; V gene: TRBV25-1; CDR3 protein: CASSELGAGVKSKNIQYF; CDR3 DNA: TGTGCCAGCAGTGAGTTGGGGGCGGGAGTAAAAAGCAAAAACATTCAGTACTTC
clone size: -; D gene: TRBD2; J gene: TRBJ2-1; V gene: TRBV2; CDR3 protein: CASKGLAGVLFF; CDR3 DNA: TGTGCCAGCAAAGGACTAGCGGGAGTCCTGTTCTTC
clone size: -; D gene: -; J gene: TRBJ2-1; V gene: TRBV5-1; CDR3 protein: CASSPSRVWGDEQFF; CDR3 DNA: TGCGCCAGCAGCCCCTCTAGGGTGTGGGGGGATGAGCAGTTCTTC